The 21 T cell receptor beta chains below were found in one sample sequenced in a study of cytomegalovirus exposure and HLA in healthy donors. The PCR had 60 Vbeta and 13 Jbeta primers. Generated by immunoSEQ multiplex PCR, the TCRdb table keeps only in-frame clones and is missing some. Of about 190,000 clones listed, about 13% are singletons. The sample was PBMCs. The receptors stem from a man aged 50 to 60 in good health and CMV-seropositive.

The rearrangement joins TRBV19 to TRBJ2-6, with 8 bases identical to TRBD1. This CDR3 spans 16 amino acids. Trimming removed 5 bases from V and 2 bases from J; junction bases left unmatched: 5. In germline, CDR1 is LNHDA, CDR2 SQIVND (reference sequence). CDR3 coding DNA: TGTGCCAGTAGTTTGACAGGGGTTCCTGGGGCCAACGTCCTGACTTTC. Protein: CASSLTGVPGANVLTF.

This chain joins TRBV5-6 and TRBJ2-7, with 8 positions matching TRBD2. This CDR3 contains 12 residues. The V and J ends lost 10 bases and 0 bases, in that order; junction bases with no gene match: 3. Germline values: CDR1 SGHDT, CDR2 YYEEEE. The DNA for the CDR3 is TGTGCCTCCGGGAGGGGCTCCTACGAGCAGTACTTC. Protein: CASGRGSYEQYF. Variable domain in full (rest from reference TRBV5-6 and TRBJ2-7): DAGVTQSPTHLIKTRGQQVTLRCSPKSGHDTVSWYQQALGQGPQFIFQYYEEEERQRGNFPDRFSGHQFPNYSSELNVNALLLGDSALYLCASGRGSYEQYFGPGTRLTVT.

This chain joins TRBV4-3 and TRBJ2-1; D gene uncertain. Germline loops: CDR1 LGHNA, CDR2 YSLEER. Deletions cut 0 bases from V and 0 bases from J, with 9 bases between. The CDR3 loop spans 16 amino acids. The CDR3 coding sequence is TGCGCCAGCAGCCAAGACCGCGCCCGCTCCTACAATGAGCAGTTCTTC. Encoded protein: CASSQDRARSYNEQFF.

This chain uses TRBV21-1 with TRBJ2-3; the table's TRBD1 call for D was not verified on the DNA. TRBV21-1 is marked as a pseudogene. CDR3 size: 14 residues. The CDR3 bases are TGTGCCTCTCGATGTCCCAGGGGCACAGATACGCAGTATTTT. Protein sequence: CASRCPRGTDTQYF.

The CDR3 loop is CARPQGGTEAFF. The CDR3 nucleotides read TGTGCCAGGCCACAGGGTGGGACTGAAGCTTTCTTT. The rearrangement uses TRBV2 and TRBJ1-1, with TRBD1 as a possible D gene (6 bases). V lost 9 bases, J lost 5 bases, and 13 bases lay in between. This CDR3 region has 12 residues. CDR1 SNHLY and CDR2 FYNNEI come from the germline V gene.

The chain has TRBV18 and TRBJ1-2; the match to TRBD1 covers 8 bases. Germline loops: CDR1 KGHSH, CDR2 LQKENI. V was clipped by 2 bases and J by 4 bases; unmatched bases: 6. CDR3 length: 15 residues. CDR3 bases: TGTGCCAGCTCACCAAGGGGACAGGAGCGCTATGGCTACACCTTC. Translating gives CASSPRGQERYGYTF.

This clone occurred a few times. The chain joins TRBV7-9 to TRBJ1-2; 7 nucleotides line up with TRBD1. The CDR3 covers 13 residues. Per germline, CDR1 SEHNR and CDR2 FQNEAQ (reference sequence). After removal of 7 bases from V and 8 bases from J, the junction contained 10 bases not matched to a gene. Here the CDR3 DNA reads TGTGCCAGCAATAGTGGGACAGCAGCGGGCTACACCTTC. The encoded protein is CASNSGTAAGYTF.

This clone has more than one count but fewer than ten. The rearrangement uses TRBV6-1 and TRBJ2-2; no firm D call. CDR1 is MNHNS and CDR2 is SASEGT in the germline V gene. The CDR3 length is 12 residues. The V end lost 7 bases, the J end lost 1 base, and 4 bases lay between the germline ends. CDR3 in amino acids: CASTMNTGELFF. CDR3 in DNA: TGTGCCAGCACAATGAACACCGGGGAGCTGTTTTTT.

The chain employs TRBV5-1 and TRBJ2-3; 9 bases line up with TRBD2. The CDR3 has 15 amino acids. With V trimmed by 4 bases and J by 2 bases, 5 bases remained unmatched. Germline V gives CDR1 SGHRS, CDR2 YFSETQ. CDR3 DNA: TGCGCCAGCAGCCCCACTAGCGGGCACACAGATACGCAGTATTTT. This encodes CASSPTSGHTDTQYF.

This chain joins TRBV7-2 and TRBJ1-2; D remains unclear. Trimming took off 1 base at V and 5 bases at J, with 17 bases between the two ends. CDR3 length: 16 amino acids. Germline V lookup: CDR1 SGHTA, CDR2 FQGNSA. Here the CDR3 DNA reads TGTGCCAGCAGCTTAGGTCATAGTTCGGGAGGATATGGCTACACCTTC. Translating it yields CASSLGHSSGGYGYTF.

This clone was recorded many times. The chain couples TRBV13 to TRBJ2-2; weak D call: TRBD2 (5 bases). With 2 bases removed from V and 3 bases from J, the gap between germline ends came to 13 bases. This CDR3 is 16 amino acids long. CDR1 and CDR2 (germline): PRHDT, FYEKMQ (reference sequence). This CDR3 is CASSLIGGADTGELFF. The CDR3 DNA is TGTGCCAGCAGCTTAATCGGAGGCGCCGACACCGGGGAGCTGTTTTTT.

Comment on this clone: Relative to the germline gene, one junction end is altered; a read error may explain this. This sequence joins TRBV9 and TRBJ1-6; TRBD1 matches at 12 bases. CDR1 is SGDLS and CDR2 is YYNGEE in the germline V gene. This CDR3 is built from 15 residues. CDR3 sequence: CTSSGGQGANSPLHF. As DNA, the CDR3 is TGTACCAGCAGCGGGGGACAGGGGGCGAATTCACCCCTCCACTTT.

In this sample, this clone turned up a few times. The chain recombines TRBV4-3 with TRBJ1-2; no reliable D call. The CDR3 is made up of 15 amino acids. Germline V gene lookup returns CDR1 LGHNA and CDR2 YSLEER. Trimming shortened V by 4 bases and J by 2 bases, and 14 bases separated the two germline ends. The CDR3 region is CASSPSLEWNYGYTF. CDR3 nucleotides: TGCGCCAGCAGCCCCTCACTTGAATGGAACTATGGCTACACCTTC.

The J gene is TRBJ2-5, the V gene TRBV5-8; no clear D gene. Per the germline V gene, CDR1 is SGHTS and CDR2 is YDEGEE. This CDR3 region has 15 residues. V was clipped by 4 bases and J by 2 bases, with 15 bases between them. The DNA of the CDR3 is TGTGCCAGCAGCCCAGGTACAGCCAAACAAGAGACCCAGTACTTC. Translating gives CASSPGTAKQETQYF.

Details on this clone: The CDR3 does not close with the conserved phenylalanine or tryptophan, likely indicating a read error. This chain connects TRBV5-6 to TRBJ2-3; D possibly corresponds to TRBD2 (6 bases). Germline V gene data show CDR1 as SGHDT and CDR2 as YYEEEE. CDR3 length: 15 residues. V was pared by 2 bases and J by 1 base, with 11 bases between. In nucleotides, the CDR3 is TGTGCCAGCAGCTTTCTTGTAGCGGGCACAGATACGCAGTATGTT. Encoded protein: CASSFLVAGTDTQYV.

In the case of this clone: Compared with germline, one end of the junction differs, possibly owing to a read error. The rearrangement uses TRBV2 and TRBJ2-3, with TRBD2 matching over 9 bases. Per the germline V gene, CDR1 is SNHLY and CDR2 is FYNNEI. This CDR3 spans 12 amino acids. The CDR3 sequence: CASSLAGPVLDF. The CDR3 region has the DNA TGTGCCAGCAGCCTAGCGGGGCCGGTGTTGGATTTT.

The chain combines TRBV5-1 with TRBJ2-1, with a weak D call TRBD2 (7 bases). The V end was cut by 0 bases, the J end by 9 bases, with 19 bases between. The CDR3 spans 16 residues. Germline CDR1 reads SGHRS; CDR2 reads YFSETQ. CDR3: CASSLGTGGRQGEQFF. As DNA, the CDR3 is TGCGCCAGCAGCTTGGGGACGGGGGGCCGTCAAGGTGAGCAGTTCTTC. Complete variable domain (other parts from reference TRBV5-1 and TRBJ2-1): KAGVTQTPRYLIKTRGQQVTLSCSPISGHRSVSWYQQTPGQGLQFLFEYFSETQRNKGNFPGRFSGRQFSNSRSEMNVSTLELGDSALYLCASSLGTGGRQGEQFFGPGTRLTVL.

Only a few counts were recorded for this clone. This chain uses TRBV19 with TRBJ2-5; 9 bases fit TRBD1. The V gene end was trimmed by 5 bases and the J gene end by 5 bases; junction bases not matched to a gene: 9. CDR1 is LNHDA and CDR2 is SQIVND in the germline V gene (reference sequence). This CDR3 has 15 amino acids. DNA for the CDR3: TGTGCCAGTAGTGCTGGACAGGGGATCTGGGAGACCCAGTACTTC. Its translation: CASSAGQGIWETQYF.

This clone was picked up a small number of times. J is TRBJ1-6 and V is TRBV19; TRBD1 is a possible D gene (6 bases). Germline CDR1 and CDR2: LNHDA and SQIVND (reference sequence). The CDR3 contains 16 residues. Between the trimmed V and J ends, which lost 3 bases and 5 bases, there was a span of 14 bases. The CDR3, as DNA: TGTGCCAGTAGTATGTTAACGACAGGCCATAATTCACCCCTCCACTTT. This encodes CASSMLTTGHNSPLHF.

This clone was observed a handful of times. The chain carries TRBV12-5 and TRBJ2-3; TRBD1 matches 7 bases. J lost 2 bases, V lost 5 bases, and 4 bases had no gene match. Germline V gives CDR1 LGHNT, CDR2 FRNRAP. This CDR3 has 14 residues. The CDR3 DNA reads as TGTGCTAGTGGTCTGGGGACAGTCACAGATACGCAGTATTTT. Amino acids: CASGLGTVTDTQYF.

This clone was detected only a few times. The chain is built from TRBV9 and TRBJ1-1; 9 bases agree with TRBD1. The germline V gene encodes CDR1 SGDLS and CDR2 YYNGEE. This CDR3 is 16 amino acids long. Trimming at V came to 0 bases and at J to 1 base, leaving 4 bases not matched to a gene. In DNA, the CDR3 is TGTGCCAGCAGCGTAGGACAGGGGGTTGGGAACACTGAAGCTTTCTTT. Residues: CASSVGQGVGNTEAFF.